Below are 9 T cell receptor beta chains sequenced from a single sample in a study of regulatory T cells in long-lasting Graves disease. Arm-PCR with iRepertoire HTBI primers amplified the CDR3 regions for these TCR beta libraries. TCRdb reprocessed the multiplex PCR reads via MiXCR and lists one record per CDR3 protein. The table has about 540,000 distinct CDR3 sequences, about 14% seen once. Time point noted: newly diagnosed GD, antithyroid drugs for less than 3 months. PBMC RNA was the source of the TCR library. These data were also filed under a second study, of T cells in Graves' hyperthyroidism and ophthalmopathy.

Sequencing was performed on peripheral blood mononuclear cells (PBMCs), taken at new diagnosis, from a patient treated with antithyroid drugs. These receptors all stem from a man aged 25-40 years with Graves disease.

In its sample, this clonotype was seen many times. The gene calls are TRBV24-1 and TRBJ2-7; D possibly corresponds to TRBD1 (6 bases). The length of the CDR3 is 13 residues. CDR1 KGHDR and CDR2 SFDVKD come from the germline V gene. Deletions cut 1 base from V and 3 bases from J, with 6 bases between. DNA of the CDR3: TGTGCCACCAGTGATTTACAGGGCTACGAGCAGTACTTC. Protein sequence: CATSDLQGYEQYF.

In this sample, this clonotype turned up a few times. The chain recombines TRBV5-1 with TRBJ1-2; D remains ambiguous. The length of the CDR3 is 14 residues. With 0 bases removed from V and 3 bases from J, the gap between germline ends came to 9 bases. From germline, CDR1 is SGHRS and CDR2 YFSETQ. The CDR3 DNA reads as TGCGCCAGCAGCTTGGCAGTCGGACACTATGGCTACACCTTC. Translated, it gives CASSLAVGHYGYTF.

The gene calls are TRBV4-1 and TRBJ2-7; no reliable D call. The V gene lost 0 bases and the J gene lost 0 bases, with 9 bases spanning the gap. The CDR3 sequence is 15 residues long. Germline assignment: CDR1 MGHRA and CDR2 YSYEKL. CDR3 DNA: TGCGCCAGCAGCCAAGATCAGGCGATCTCCTACGAGCAGTACTTC. It codes for CASSQDQAISYEQYF.

This clonotype was counted ten times or more. The J gene is TRBJ2-7, the V gene TRBV20-1, with D perhaps matching TRBD1 (5 bases). Looked up from germline, CDR1 is DFQATT and CDR2 is SNEGSKA (reference sequence). Trimming took off 2 bases at V and 6 bases at J, with 11 bases between the two ends. CDR3 length: 12 amino acids. CDR3 DNA: TGCAGTGCTAGACCAGAGCAGGGCGAGCAGTACTTC. Amino acids: CSARPEQGEQYF.

In this sample, this clonotype turned up many times. The chain has TRBV3-1 and TRBJ2-2; TRBD1 is a possible D gene (7 bases). Trimming pared 4 bases from V and 7 bases from J, leaving 10 bases between. The CDR3 extends over 13 amino acids. Germline assignment: CDR1 LGHDT and CDR2 YNNKEL (reference sequence). The chain's CDR3 is CASSPGGNGELFF. The DNA for the CDR3 is TGTGCCAGCAGCCCAGGGGGGAACGGGGAGCTGTTTTTT.

The sample holds a few counts of this clonotype. The chain recombines TRBV19 with TRBJ2-5; 9 bases map to TRBD2. V lost 5 bases to trimming and J lost 4 bases; unmatched junction nucleotides: 14. Germline V lookup: CDR1 LNHDA, CDR2 SQIVND (reference sequence). This CDR3 is 17 amino acids long. Written as DNA, the CDR3 is TGTGCCAGTAGTGTCGCAATGACTAGCGGATGGGGAGAGACCCAGTACTTC. It yields the protein CASSVAMTSGWGETQYF.

This clonotype was seen only a few times. The V call is TRBV7-9, the J call TRBJ1-3, with D uncertain. Germline V gives CDR1 SEHNR, CDR2 FQNEAQ (reference sequence). Trimming pared 5 bases from V and 1 base from J, leaving 6 bases between. This CDR3 region has 13 residues. The CDR3 bases are TGTGCCAGCAGCCCCAAATCTGGAAACACCATATATTTT. It translates to CASSPKSGNTIYF.

At least ten counts were recorded for this clonotype. The chain recombines TRBV27 with TRBJ1-5; maybe TRBD1 (5 bases). Germline assignment: CDR1 MNHEY and CDR2 SMNVEV (reference sequence). With 6 bases removed from V and 6 bases from J, the gap between germline ends came to 12 bases. The CDR3 consists of 13 residues. The CDR3 loop reads CASSPQGSQPQHF. The DNA of the CDR3 is TGTGCCAGCAGCCCCCAGGGCAGTCAGCCCCAGCATTTT.

The chain combines TRBV12-3 or TRBV12-4 with TRBJ2-1; D may be TRBD2 (6 bases). V was cut by 5 bases and J by 4 bases, with 21 bases left in between. This CDR3 is 17 amino acids long. CDR3 amino acids: CASSPLRGGTIYNEQFF. The CDR3 DNA sequence: TGTGCCAGCAGTCCTTTAAGGGGAGGAACCATTTACAATGAGCAGTTCTTC.